This is a list of T cell receptor beta chains from one sample in a study of control samples from healthy donors and cancer patients. This table comes from immunoSEQ multiplex PCR, and its TCRdb copy is limited to in-frame clones, with some not included. This sample has about 110,000 clones, with approximately 82% found just once. Sequenced: blood. These receptors all come from a man between 18 and 29 years old in good health. Both conserved end residues are trimmed from each CDR3. A D gene is named only where the DNA matches it firmly.

TRBV25-1	12	NA	TRBJ1-1	ASSDHRQNTEAF
TRBV3-1/TRBV3-2	13	NA	TRBJ2-1	ASSQDTSSYNEQF
TRBV27	12	NA	TRBJ1-6	ASSLRGRNSPLH
TRBV5-5	13	NA	TRBJ1-1	ASSLYRNSGTEAF
TRBV7-7	13	NA	TRBJ2-2	ASSLGGTNTGELF
TRBV6-5	11	NA	TRBJ2-5	ASRGQAQETQY
TRBV6-5	13	NA	TRBJ1-3	ASSLGQTSGNTIY
TRBV2	14	TRBD2	TRBJ2-5	ATQNSRAGGQVTQY
TRBV30	11	TRBD1	TRBJ1-5	AWSYRTGQPQH
TRBV27	15	NA	TRBJ2-1	ASSLFAPTGQGNEQF
TRBV30	9	NA	TRBJ1-2	AWSRTGGYT
TRBV19	11	NA	TRBJ2-7	ASSRYIGVEQY
TRBV27	12	NA	TRBJ2-2	ASRWTGATGELF
TRBV6-5	13	TRBD2	TRBJ2-7	ASKRAGGWINEQY
TRBV4-1	11	NA	TRBJ2-5	ASSTTLLGTQY
TRBV5-4	12	TRBD1	TRBJ1-2	ASTFTTGGLGYT
TRBV5-1	13	NA	TRBJ2-7	ASSFGGYSSYEQY
TRBV9	13	NA	TRBJ2-5	ASSVGPGARETQY
TRBV4-1	12	NA	TRBJ2-2	ASSRGANTGELF
TRBV5-6	14	TRBD1	TRBJ1-2	ASSLVHRGYVYGYT
TRBV3-1/TRBV3-2	13	TRBD1	TRBJ1-6	ASSQGTGGNSPLH
TRBV5-6	13	TRBD1	TRBJ1-1	ASSFFGTGGTEAF
TRBV7-2	14	NA	TRBJ1-2	ASSLPGNRDGNGYT
TRBV4-3	13	TRBD1	TRBJ2-7	ASSPSTGTYYEQY
TRBV28	16	TRBD1	TRBJ1-1	ASSHRLRGRVRNTEAF
TRBV5-6	11	TRBD1	TRBJ2-4	ASSATGRNIQY
TRBV6-1	11	NA	TRBJ2-5	ASSKQGGETQY
TRBV29-1	11	TRBD1	TRBJ1-2	SVYRGPLYGYT
TRBV27	12	TRBD1	TRBJ1-1	ASSLLDRDTEAF
TRBV24-1	12	NA	TRBJ1-5	ATSDLPGNQPQH
TRBV28	12	NA	TRBJ2-2	ASSLVARSGELF
TRBV5-1	13	TRBD1	TRBJ1-4	ASSPGTATNEKLF
TRBV6-5	13	NA	TRBJ1-6	ASSSQSRVPSPLH
TRBV7-2	13	TRBD2	TRBJ2-5	ASSFPAGGLETQY
TRBV5-4	14	TRBD2	TRBJ2-3	ASSPGTRWGTDTQY
TRBV4-1	12	NA	TRBJ2-7	ASSQYLVEAEQY
TRBV5-1	11	NA	TRBJ1-1	ASRGQLNTEAF
TRBV4-2	14	NA	TRBJ1-1	ASSQDRVGGNTEAF
TRBV4-1	13	NA	TRBJ2-3	ASSQDRASQDTQY
TRBV11-1	14	NA	TRBJ1-3	ASSFHGQTIGNTIY
TRBV28	9	NA	TRBJ2-7	ASSLRYEQY
TRBV2	8	NA	TRBJ1-1	ASGGTEAF
TRBV16	11	NA	TRBJ1-1	ASSQSRAGEAF
TRBV4-3	13	NA	TRBJ2-5	ASSQDWRVQETQY
TRBV4-1	15	TRBD2	TRBJ2-2	ASSQGGGRKSTGELF
TRBV28	12	NA	TRBJ1-1	ASSLWVARAEAF
TRBV6-2/TRBV6-3	13	TRBD1	TRBJ1-4	ASSYRTGGGEKLF
TRBV2	11	TRBD1	TRBJ2-7	ASRETGSYEQY
TRBV21-1	14	NA	TRBJ2-2	ASSLDRGLKSGELF
TRBV5-4	13	TRBD2	TRBJ2-5	ASSLSGGAGETQY
TRBV7-9	12	NA	TRBJ1-1	ASSPRGPRTEAF
TRBV2	14	TRBD1	TRBJ2-5	ASSYSGTGRQETQY
TRBV5-4	11	TRBD1	TRBJ1-3	ASSEGQGNTIY
TRBV25-1	12	NA	TRBJ1-5	ASSAPGSNQPQH
TRBV4-1	14	TRBD1	TRBJ2-1	ASSQMGQGIYNEQF
TRBV19	13	NA	TRBJ2-7	ASSIVAGKNYEQY
TRBV3-1/TRBV3-2	14	TRBD2	TRBJ2-3	ASSPSAGGYTDTQY